Many counts were recorded for the clone carrying this T cell receptor beta chain. Germline V gene sequence: CDR1 MNHEY, CDR2 SVGAGI. Trimming stripped 0 bases from V and 0 bases from J, with 9 bases between. This CDR3 spans 16 amino acids. These data originate in a study of T cells in Graves' hyperthyroidism and ophthalmopathy. The investigators amplified TCR beta CDR3 regions from RNA transcripts. The TCR CDR3 first-round RT-PCR relied on the HTBI primer set. TCRdb re-derived calls from the multiplex PCR reads in MiXCR, one entry per CDR3 protein. The sample has roughly 740,000 distinct CDR3 sequences, about a sixth seen once.

This sequence originates from a man aged 18-30 years with Graves' hyperthyroidism. The sample comprised blood. The chain is built from TRBV6-5 and TRBJ1-3; D ambiguous. The CDR3 sequence: CASSYSDLPSGNTIYF. The DNA for the CDR3 is TGTGCCAGCAGTTACTCGGACTTGCCCTCTGGAAACACCATATATTTT.